Following are 27 T cell receptor beta chains from one sample sequenced in a study of identical twins. Using its own MiXCR run on the 5' RACE reads, TCRdb lists one record per CDR3 protein. The data contain nearly 650,000 distinct CDR3 sequences, around 7.4% of them singletons. These sequences were also reported in another study, on yellow fever vaccine responses in identical twins.

Sequenced sample: PBMCs. Receptors were obtained from a woman between 18 and 29 years old in good health.

With respect to this clonotype: Just one base apart from a much larger clone, this may be a read error. The chain links TRBV7-2 to TRBJ2-3; no clear D. The CDR3 covers 13 residues. Germline assignment: CDR1 SGHTA and CDR2 FQGNSA. V was trimmed by 2 bases and J by 1 base, leaving 4 bases between them. The CDR3 DNA reads as TGTGCCAGCAGCTTATTCTGCACAGATACGCAGTATTTT. Its protein is CASSLFCTDTQYF.

Only a few counts were recorded for this clonotype. The V and J genes are TRBV28 and TRBJ2-1; 9 nucleotides align to TRBD2. Trimming at V came to 3 bases and at J to 2 bases, leaving 2 bases not matched to a gene. Germline V gene data show CDR1 as MDHEN and CDR2 as SYDVKM. The CDR3 covers 15 residues. In DNA form, the CDR3 reads TGTGCCAGCAGTTTGGGGACTAGCACCTACAATGAGCAGTTCTTC. Protein sequence: CASSLGTSTYNEQFF.

CDR3 loop: CSARGGGQETQYF. The CDR3 nucleotides read TGCAGTGCTAGAGGGGGGGGTCAGGAGACCCAGTACTTC. The gene calls are TRBV20-1 and TRBJ2-5, with 7 nucleotides matching TRBD2. Germline values: CDR1 DFQATT, CDR2 SNEGSKA (reference sequence). The CDR3 covers 13 residues. Trimming cost V 1 base and J 5 bases; bases outside gene matches: 4.

This clonotype occurred many times. The chain uses TRBV6-1 and TRBJ2-1; 10 nucleotides line up with TRBD2. Trimming removed 6 bases from V and 7 bases from J; junction bases left unmatched: 6. The germline V gene has CDR1 MNHNS and CDR2 SASEGT. This CDR3 region has 14 residues. In DNA form, the CDR3 reads TGTGCCAGCAGGCTAGCGGGAGCGAATAATGAGCAGTTCTTC. This gives the protein CASRLAGANNEQFF.

This clonotype came up a few times. V gene TRBV6-1 combines with J gene TRBJ2-5; perhaps D is TRBD1 or TRBD2 (5 bases each). Trimming removed 9 bases from V and 2 bases from J, with 13 bases in between. CDR3 length equals 13 residues. Germline values: CDR1 MNHNS, CDR2 SASEGT. The CDR3 sequence: CARGWGLQETQYF. CDR3 DNA sequence: TGTGCCAGGGGATGGGGGTTACAAGAGACCCAGTACTTC.

This clonotype was counted many times. V gene TRBV2 combines with J gene TRBJ2-1; D gene ambiguous. V gave up 6 bases and J gave up 0 bases, with 12 bases separating them. The CDR3 is made up of 15 amino acids. The V gene's germline CDR1 is SNHLY and CDR2 FYNNEI. CDR3 nucleotides: TGTGCCAGCAGCCTAGACGTGAGCTCCTACAATGAGCAGTTCTTC. Residues: CASSLDVSSYNEQFF.

In this sample, this clonotype turned up many times. The CDR3 reads CASSQADRDNQPQHF. As DNA, the CDR3 is TGTGCCAGCAGCCAAGCGGACAGGGACAATCAGCCCCAGCATTTT. V usage is TRBV3-1 and J usage is TRBJ1-5; TRBD1 matches 8 bases. Looked up from germline, CDR1 is LGHDT and CDR2 is YNNKEL (reference sequence). The length of the CDR3 is 15 residues. The J segment lost 3 bases and the V segment lost 1 base, leaving 2 bases of the junction unmatched.

The sample holds a few counts of this clonotype. The chain joins TRBV28 to TRBJ1-2; 7 bases map to TRBD1. The V gene end was trimmed by 4 bases and the J gene end by 6 bases; junction bases not matched to a gene: 14. Germline V gene lookup returns CDR1 MDHEN and CDR2 SYDVKM. The CDR3 consists of 16 residues. CDR3 sequence (DNA): TGTGCCAGCAGTTCATCGACAGGGCCGGTTGAGAATGGCTACACCTTC. Protein: CASSSSTGPVENGYTF.

The genes are TRBV7-8 and TRBJ2-5; 11 bases align to TRBD1. CDR1 is SGHVS and CDR2 is FQNEAQ in the germline V gene. With V trimmed by 5 bases and J by 4 bases, 9 bases remained unmatched. The CDR3 loop spans 16 amino acids. The CDR3 is CASSQRTGGEGETQYF. The CDR3, as DNA: TGTGCCAGCAGCCAAAGGACAGGGGGCGAGGGAGAGACCCAGTACTTC. Full variable domain (outside the CDR3, taken from reference TRBV7-8 and TRBJ2-5): GAGVSQSPRYKVAKRGQDVALRCDPISGHVSLFWYQQALGQGPEFLTYFQNEAQLDKSGLPSDRFFAERPEGSVSTLKIQRTQQEDSAVYLCASSQRTGGEGETQYFGPGTRLLVL.

The chain employs TRBV5-1 and TRBJ1-2; D is uncertain. Germline CDR1 and CDR2: SGHRS and YFSETQ. Deletions cut 2 bases from V and 2 bases from J, with 10 bases between. The length of the CDR3 is 14 residues. CDR3 in amino acids: CASSFLSPNYGYTF. CDR3 nucleotides: TGCGCCAGCAGCTTTCTCTCTCCGAACTATGGCTACACCTTC.

This clonotype was seen many times. The chain couples TRBV5-1 to TRBJ1-1, with D possibly TRBD1 on 5 matching bases. Germline V gives CDR1 SGHRS, CDR2 YFSETQ. The CDR3 runs to 15 residues. Trimming left V 1 base short and J 1 base short, with 11 bases between. The CDR3 nucleotides read TGCGCCAGCAGCTTGTCCGCAGGGACGAACACTGAAGCTTTCTTT. Translation: CASSLSAGTNTEAFF. Looking up the rest from reference TRBV5-1 and TRBJ1-1 gives the full variable domain: KAGVTQTPRYLIKTRGQQVTLSCSPISGHRSVSWYQQTPGQGLQFLFEYFSETQRNKGNFPGRFSGRQFSNSRSEMNVSTLELGDSALYLCASSLSAGTNTEAFFGQGTRLTVV.

The rearrangement uses TRBV12-3 or TRBV12-4 and TRBJ2-3, with D maybe TRBD2 (6 bases). V lost 6 bases, J lost 5 bases, and 18 bases lay in between. The length of the CDR3 is 15 residues. Written as DNA, the CDR3 is TGTGCCAGCAGAACACCGGGACTGCCACAAGATACGCAGTATTTT. Translation: CASRTPGLPQDTQYF.

This clonotype was seen more than once but under ten times. This chain connects TRBV20-1 to TRBJ2-1; possible D gene TRBD2, 5 bases. In germline, CDR1 is DFQATT, CDR2 SNEGSKA (reference sequence). Between the trimmed V and J ends, which lost 6 bases and 7 bases, there was a span of 19 bases. This CDR3 comprises 14 residues. In nucleotides, the CDR3 is TGCAGTGCGACTACGACCAACGCTCGAAATGAGCAGTTCTTC. Amino acid sequence: CSATTTNARNEQFF.

This sequence joins TRBV5-1 and TRBJ1-1, with D maybe TRBD1 (6 bases). The V gene's germline CDR1 is SGHRS and CDR2 YFSETQ. CDR3 length: 15 amino acids. Deletions cut 3 bases from V and 5 bases from J, with 17 bases between. The CDR3 protein is CASSWGYREGTEAFF. CDR3 in DNA: TGCGCCAGCAGCTGGGGGTACAGGGAGGGGACTGAAGCTTTCTTT.

The chain employs TRBV12-3 or TRBV12-4 and TRBJ2-7, with TRBD2 as a possible D gene (5 bases). The CDR3 has 15 amino acids. Trimming took off 5 bases at V and 0 bases at J, with 14 bases between the two ends. The CDR3 DNA follows: TGTGCCAGCAGTCTTGGACCTACTAGCTCCTACGAGCAGTACGTC. This gives the protein CASSLGPTSSYEQYV.

The chain links TRBV5-1 to TRBJ2-5; possible D gene TRBD1, 6 bases. The CDR3 consists of 13 residues. Germline CDR1 reads SGHRS; CDR2 reads YFSETQ. The V and J ends lost 4 bases and 0 bases respectively, with 7 bases between them. CDR3 loop: CASSGDNQETQYF. CDR3 nucleotides: TGCGCCAGCAGCGGGGACAACCAAGAGACCCAGTACTTC. Drawing the rest from reference TRBV5-1 and TRBJ2-5, the complete variable domain is KAGVTQTPRYLIKTRGQQVTLSCSPISGHRSVSWYQQTPGQGLQFLFEYFSETQRNKGNFPGRFSGRQFSNSRSEMNVSTLELGDSALYLCASSGDNQETQYFGPGTRLLVL.

This clonotype was picked up a small number of times. The chain has TRBV12-3 or TRBV12-4 and TRBJ2-7, with 11 bases identical to TRBD2. Trimming cost V 1 base and J 2 bases; bases outside gene matches: 4. There are 16 residues in the CDR3. CDR3 coding DNA: TGTGCCAGCAGTTTAGGTAGCGGGAGGGATACCTACGAGCAGTACTTC. The encoded protein is CASSLGSGRDTYEQYF.

This chain uses TRBV5-1 with TRBJ2-7; D perhaps matches TRBD2 (5 bases). From germline, CDR1 is SGHRS and CDR2 YFSETQ. The CDR3 loop spans 12 amino acids. Trimming left V 5 bases short and J 3 bases short, with 9 bases between. The CDR3 bases are TGCGCCAGCAGAAATGAGGGCTACGAGCAGTACTTC. It translates to CASRNEGYEQYF.

Concerning this clonotype itself: With a much larger clone just one base away, this may be a read error. V gene TRBV3-1 combines with J gene TRBJ2-5, with D maybe TRBD1 (5 bases). The CDR3 consists of 19 residues. Trimming stripped 8 bases from V and 4 bases from J, with 32 bases between. The V gene's germline CDR1 is LGHDT and CDR2 YNNKEL (reference sequence). CDR3 sequence (DNA): TGTGCCAGCTGTCCGTCTCTAATCTTTGCAGGGTTGCATGCAGAGACCCAGTACTTC. As protein: CASCPSLIFAGLHAETQYF.

This clonotype showed up just a few times. J is TRBJ1-3 and V is TRBV7-6; D is unresolved. The V end lost 5 bases, the J end lost 0 bases, and 11 bases lay between the germline ends. The CDR3 is made up of 15 amino acids. Germline CDR1 and CDR2: SGHVS and FNYEAQ. The CDR3 reads CASSPAALSGNTIYF. DNA for the CDR3: TGTGCCAGCAGCCCCGCAGCGCTCTCTGGAAACACCATATATTTT.

There are many counts of this clonotype. This chain joins TRBV20-1 and TRBJ2-1; 7 bases line up with TRBD1. CDR3 length: 16 amino acids. V shed 2 bases and J 2 bases; nucleotides not matched to a gene: 9. Germline lookup yields CDR1 DFQATT and CDR2 SNEGSKA (reference sequence). The CDR3 DNA is TGCAGTGCTAGACCTCAGGGGGAGTGGGCCTACAATGAGCAGTTCTTC. Translated, it gives CSARPQGEWAYNEQFF.

This clonotype was seen ten or more times. The rearrangement links TRBV12-3 or TRBV12-4 to TRBJ2-1; D call uncertain. V shed 7 bases and J shed 3 bases, with 4 bases lying between them. The CDR3 extends over 11 amino acids. Here the CDR3 DNA reads TGTGCCAGCATGTACTACAATGAGCAGTTCTTC. Residues: CASMYYNEQFF.

The chain links TRBV20-1 to TRBJ1-1; D gene unclear. The CDR3 runs 13 residues. Germline CDR1 and CDR2: DFQATT and SNEGSKA (reference sequence). The V end was cut by 1 base, the J end by 1 base, with 7 bases between. The CDR3 DNA is TGCAGTGCTAGAGTGCAGCCGAACACTGAAGCTTTCTTT. Protein: CSARVQPNTEAFF.

This chain connects TRBV7-2 to TRBJ2-3, with D possibly being TRBD2 (6 bases). The V and J ends lost 4 bases and 5 bases respectively, with 13 bases between them. Germline CDR1 SGHTA, CDR2 FQGNSA. The CDR3 runs to 14 residues. Here the CDR3 reads CASSSRTKGDTQYF. The CDR3 bases are TGTGCCAGCAGCTCCCGGACTAAGGGAGATACGCAGTATTTT.

The rearrangement uses TRBV2 and TRBJ2-1, with 9 bases that match TRBD1. With V trimmed by 6 bases and J by 7 bases, 7 bases remained unmatched. Germline-derived CDR1 and CDR2 are SNHLY and FYNNEI. The CDR3 has 14 amino acids. The CDR3, as DNA: TGTGCCAGCAGGGGGACAGGGTCTCGGAATGAGCAGTTCTTC. It codes for CASRGTGSRNEQFF. The full variable domain, in which reference TRBV2 and TRBJ2-1 provide the parts outside the CDR3, is EPEVTQTPSHQVTQMGQEVILRCVPISNHLYFYWYRQILGQKVEFLVSFYNNEISEKSEIFDDQFSVERPDGSNFTLKIRSTKLEDSAMYFCASRGTGSRNEQFFGPGTRLTVL.

On this clonotype: This may come from a read error, since a much larger clone is one base off. The conserved closing phenylalanine or tryptophan is absent in this CDR3, likely reflecting a read error. The chain has TRBV20-1 and TRBJ1-1; D remains unclear. Trimming removed 7 bases from V and 0 bases from J, with 12 bases in between. The germline V gene has CDR1 DFQATT and CDR2 SNEGSKA (reference sequence). The CDR3 is 13 residues long. CDR3 in amino acids: CSVFYRMNTEAFL. The DNA of the CDR3 is TGCAGTGTTTTTTACAGAATGAACACTGAAGCTTTCCTT.

A few counts support this clonotype. The chain employs TRBV12-3 or TRBV12-4 and TRBJ2-7; D not resolved. V lost 2 bases to trimming and J lost 6 bases, with 14 bases between them. This CDR3 contains 14 residues. CDR3 DNA sequence: TGTGCCAGCAGTTTACAGCAAAGTGGGGTCGAGCAGTACTTC. Translation gives CASSLQQSGVEQYF.